A single sample gave rise to the 32 T cell receptor beta chains below, sequenced in a study of cytomegalovirus exposure and HLA in healthy donors. With 60 Vbeta and 13 Jbeta primers, the PCR was carried out. Sequenced by immunoSEQ multiplex PCR; TCRdb stores in-frame clones only, minus some. The sample contains about 180,000 clones, around 75% of which appear only once. What was sequenced was PBMCs. The receptors originated from a male donor in good health and CMV-seronegative.

The rearrangement links TRBV5-1 to TRBJ1-3; D is undetermined. The CDR3 is made up of 14 amino acids. V was trimmed by 4 bases and J by 0 bases, leaving 8 bases between them. The V gene's germline CDR1 is SGHRS and CDR2 YFSETQ. The CDR3 region has the DNA TGCGCCAGCAGCCCAGGATACTCTGGAAACACCATATATTTT. It translates to CASSPGYSGNTIYF.

This clone was seen more than once but under ten times. The gene calls are TRBV2 and TRBJ1-2, with TRBD1 matching 8 bases. The CDR3 extends over 15 amino acids. The J segment lost 3 bases and the V segment lost 7 bases, leaving 10 bases of the junction unmatched. Germline V lookup: CDR1 SNHLY, CDR2 FYNNEI. CDR3 in DNA: TGTGCCAGCACCGTTCGACAGGGGCGTGACTATGGCTACACCTTC. This translates into CASTVRQGRDYGYTF. The full variable domain, its missing parts supplied by reference TRBV2 and TRBJ1-2, is EPEVTQTPSHQVTQMGQEVILRCVPISNHLYFYWYRQILGQKVEFLVSFYNNEISEKSEIFDDQFSVERPDGSNFTLKIRSTKLEDSAMYFCASTVRQGRDYGYTFGSGTRLTVV.

The J gene is TRBJ2-6, the V gene TRBV7-3; weak D call: TRBD1 (5 bases). The germline V gene encodes CDR1 SGHTA and CDR2 FQGTGA. The CDR3 covers 16 residues. Between the trimmed V and J ends, which lost 5 bases and 1 base, there was a span of 12 bases. The CDR3 is CASSLPTGSGANVLTF. In DNA form, the CDR3 reads TGTGCCAGCAGCCTTCCCACAGGTTCTGGGGCCAACGTCCTGACTTTC.

V gene TRBV11-2 combines with J gene TRBJ1-6; D gene ambiguous. V was pared by 8 bases and J by 6 bases, with 11 bases between. This CDR3 region has 13 residues. The germline V gene encodes CDR1 SGHAT and CDR2 FQNNGV. The CDR3 region has the DNA TGTGCCAGCGGACTGGGAAGTAATTCACCCCTCCACTTT. Translated: CASGLGSNSPLHF. Full variable domain (outside the CDR3, taken from reference TRBV11-2 and TRBJ1-6): EAGVAQSPRYKIIEKRQSVAFWCNPISGHATLYWYQQILGQGPKLLIQFQNNGVVDDSQLPKDRFSAERLKGVDSTLKIQPAKLEDSAVYLCASGLGSNSPLHFGNGTRLTVT.

V usage is TRBV7-3 and J usage is TRBJ2-3; tentative D call: TRBD2 (6 bases). This CDR3 has 13 amino acids. Between the trimmed V and J ends, which lost 3 bases and 3 bases, there was a span of 7 bases. Germline assignment: CDR1 SGHTA and CDR2 FQGTGA. The CDR3 loop is CASSFGGTDTQYF. Here the CDR3 DNA reads TGTGCCAGCAGCTTTGGGGGGACAGATACGCAGTATTTT.

Comments on this clone: At one end, the junction sequence differs from germline, possibly due to a read error. The rearrangement links TRBV7-9 to TRBJ1-2; 9 bases are a match to TRBD1. Per germline, CDR1 SEHNR and CDR2 FQNEAQ (reference sequence). CDR3 size: 13 residues. In DNA form, the CDR3 reads TGTTCCAGCGTACCGGGACAGGGAGCTGGCTACACCTTC. Protein sequence: CSSVPGQGAGYTF. Using reference TRBV7-9 and TRBJ1-2 for the parts outside the CDR3, the full variable domain is DTGVSQNPRHKITKRGQNVTFRCDPISEHNRLYWYRQTLGQGPEFLTYFQNEAQLEKSRLLSDRFSAERPKGSFSTLEIQRTEQGDSAMYLCSSVPGQGAGYTFGSGTRLTVV.

This sequence joins TRBV30 and TRBJ1-5; 7 bases line up with TRBD1. After removal of 2 bases from V and 4 bases from J, the junction contained 8 bases not matched to a gene. The CDR3 sequence is 15 residues long. The germline V gene has CDR1 GTSNPN and CDR2 SVGIG (reference sequence). CDR3 protein: CAWSLRGQTNQPQHF. CDR3 nucleotides: TGTGCCTGGAGTCTCAGGGGACAGACGAATCAGCCCCAGCATTTT.

The gene calls are TRBV19 and TRBJ1-5; no firm D call. V was clipped by 3 bases and J by 0 bases, with 6 bases between them. The V gene's germline CDR1 is LNHDA and CDR2 SQIVND (reference sequence). The CDR3 loop spans 14 amino acids. CDR3 nucleotides: TGTGCCAGTAGTATCCTCAGTAGCAATCAGCCCCAGCATTTT. It encodes CASSILSSNQPQHF.

This chain links TRBV15 with TRBJ2-5; D is unresolved. Judging by the DNA end, TRBJ2-7 fits better; the J call may be wrong. This CDR3 region has 14 residues. Germline V lookup: CDR1 LNHNV, CDR2 YYDKDF (reference sequence). The DNA of the CDR3 is TGTGCCACCAGCAGAGTGGGCAGCTCCTACGAGCAGTACTTC. Amino acid sequence: CATSRVGSSYEQYF.

J is TRBJ1-5 and V is TRBV2, with D possibly being TRBD1 (6 bases). Germline assignment: CDR1 SNHLY and CDR2 FYNNEI. V was cut by 6 bases and J by 1 base, with 16 bases left in between. The CDR3 totals 16 residues. This chain's CDR3 is CASSVDPTGSNQPQHF. The CDR3 DNA reads as TGTGCCAGCAGCGTTGACCCGACAGGAAGCAATCAGCCCCAGCATTTT.

This chain links TRBV6-5 with TRBJ2-7; TRBD1 is a possible D gene (5 bases). Germline V lookup: CDR1 MNHEY, CDR2 SVGAGI. Trimming removed 7 bases from V and 2 bases from J, with 12 bases in between. The CDR3 has 13 residues. The CDR3 loop is CASNKGFTYEQYF. The CDR3 DNA is TGTGCCAGCAATAAGGGGTTTACCTACGAGCAGTACTTC.

This chain connects TRBV19 to TRBJ1-5; D call uncertain. The germline CDR1 and CDR2 sequences are LNHDA and SQIVND (reference sequence). This CDR3 spans 15 amino acids. The V and J ends lost 0 bases and 7 bases respectively, with 13 bases between them. Written as DNA, the CDR3 is TGTGCCAGTAGTATAGATATTGGTGGGCAACAGCCCCAGCATTTT. Translated: CASSIDIGGQQPQHF.

J is TRBJ2-5 and V is TRBV29-1; 7 bases are shared with TRBD1. From germline, CDR1 is SQVTM and CDR2 ANQGSEA. With V trimmed by 7 bases and J by 7 bases, 6 bases remained unmatched. The CDR3 covers 11 residues. This CDR3 is CSDRGPWTQYF. Written as DNA, the CDR3 is TGCAGCGATAGGGGGCCATGGACCCAGTACTTC.

The sample holds a few counts of this clone. The CDR3 DNA follows: TGCGCCAGCAAAGGGGACAACTCCTACGAGCAGTACTTC. Its protein is CASKGDNSYEQYF. The rearrangement links TRBV5-1 to TRBJ2-7; D perhaps matches TRBD1 (6 bases). The CDR3 totals 13 residues. Germline V gives CDR1 SGHRS, CDR2 YFSETQ. Trimming stripped 6 bases from V and 0 bases from J, with 10 bases between.

CDR3 loop: CASQGVGSTDTQYF. The CDR3 region has the DNA TGTGCGAGTCAAGGGGTCGGAAGCACAGATACGCAGTATTTT. The chain uses TRBV19 and TRBJ2-3; TRBD1 might be the D (5 bases). The CDR3 runs 14 residues. Germline values: CDR1 LNHDA, CDR2 SQIVND (reference sequence).

The chain combines TRBV6-6 with TRBJ2-5; 9 bases map to TRBD1. The germline gives CDR1 MNHNY, CDR2 SVGAGI (reference sequence). The CDR3 is made up of 15 amino acids. The V segment lost 6 bases and the J segment 4 bases; nucleotides outside the gene matches: 9. The DNA of the CDR3 is TGTGCCAGCAGCCCCGGGGACAGGGTTATAGAGACCCAGTACTTC. Translating gives CASSPGDRVIETQYF.

The chain recombines TRBV6-4 with TRBJ1-2, with 7 positions matching TRBD1. With 8 bases clipped from V and 0 bases from J, the junction kept 6 bases outside the gene matches. The CDR3 has 14 amino acids. Germline CDR1 MRHNA, CDR2 SNTAGT. As DNA, the CDR3 is TGTGCCAGCTCTAGGGACAGTTCTAACTATGGCTACACCTTC. The encoded protein is CASSRDSSNYGYTF.

The genes are TRBV27 and TRBJ2-1; the match to TRBD2 covers 7 bases. V lost 6 bases to trimming and J lost 4 bases; unmatched junction nucleotides: 12. The germline V gene encodes CDR1 MNHEY and CDR2 SMNVEV (reference sequence). This CDR3 spans 16 amino acids. The CDR3 coding sequence is TGTGCCAGCAGAATGTCCCCACTAGCGATTTACAATGAGCAGTTCTTC. Protein product: CASRMSPLAIYNEQFF.

This clone has more than one count but fewer than ten. The genes are TRBV15 and TRBJ2-5; TRBD2 matches at 8 bases. The CDR3 consists of 14 residues. Trimming at V came to 3 bases and at J to 5 bases, leaving 5 bases not matched to a gene. The germline V gene encodes CDR1 LNHNV and CDR2 YYDKDF (reference sequence). CDR3 nucleotide sequence: TGTGCCACCAGCAGGGCGGGAGGCGGGGAGACCCAGTACTTC. Translating gives CATSRAGGGETQYF.

The chain couples TRBV7-9 to TRBJ1-1; D may be TRBD1 (5 bases). The CDR3 is made up of 15 amino acids. Germline values: CDR1 SEHNR, CDR2 FQNEAQ (reference sequence). Trimming cost V 1 base and J 1 base, with 10 bases left between them. CDR3 sequence: CASSLEGYTNTEAFF. The CDR3 DNA reads as TGTGCCAGCAGCTTAGAGGGGTATACGAACACTGAAGCTTTCTTT.

This sequence joins TRBV6-6 and TRBJ1-5; D gene ambiguous. The CDR3 covers 14 residues. V lost 2 bases to trimming and J lost 6 bases, with 11 bases between them. Germline lookup yields CDR1 MNHNY and CDR2 SVGAGI (reference sequence). Here the CDR3 reads CASSYPEGPQPQHF. CDR3 nucleotide sequence: TGTGCCAGCAGTTACCCCGAGGGTCCTCAGCCCCAGCATTTT.

J is TRBJ1-1 and V is TRBV5-1, with 9 bases that match TRBD1. The ends lost 6 bases at V and 1 base at J; junction bases unmatched: 7. This CDR3 region has 15 residues. Germline V gene data show CDR1 as SGHRS and CDR2 as YFSETQ. CDR3 nucleotides: TGCGCCAGCACCCCCGGGACAGGGACGAACACTGAAGCTTTCTTT. The encoded protein is CASTPGTGTNTEAFF.

The gene calls are TRBV5-6 and TRBJ2-7; 7 bases agree with TRBD2. CDR1 and CDR2 (germline): SGHDT, YYEEEE. V lost 2 bases to trimming and J lost 4 bases; unmatched junction nucleotides: 6. This CDR3 spans 14 amino acids. In nucleotides, the CDR3 is TGTGCCAGCAGCTTAGCGGGAACGGGGTACGAGCAGTACTTC. Translation: CASSLAGTGYEQYF.

The chain employs TRBV29-1 and TRBJ2-3; no reliable D call. This CDR3 region has 14 residues. Looked up from germline, CDR1 is SQVTM and CDR2 is ANQGSEA. The ends were cut back, 8 bases at V and 1 base at J, with 16 bases in the middle. The CDR3 is CSPRLWSGTDTQYF. The CDR3 DNA reads TGCAGCCCACGACTGTGGAGCGGCACAGATACGCAGTATTTT.

The chain uses TRBV21-1 and TRBJ1-5. TRBV21-1 is described as a pseudogene. This CDR3 has 16 amino acids. The CDR3 protein is CASSKALAGLNQPQHF. The CDR3 nucleotides are TGTGCCAGCAGCAAAGCGCTGGCGGGACTCAATCAGCCCCAGCATTTT.

V gene TRBV7-2 combines with J gene TRBJ1-4; possibly TRBD1 for D (5 bases). CDR3 size: 15 residues. Trimming shortened V by 6 bases and J by 7 bases, and 18 bases separated the two germline ends. Germline V gives CDR1 SGHTA, CDR2 FQGNSA. CDR3 residues: CASSLNQGGAEKLFF. CDR3 in DNA: TGTGCCAGCAGTCTAAATCAGGGAGGGGCTGAAAAACTGTTTTTT.

V usage is TRBV6-6 and J usage is TRBJ2-7; D unresolved. Germline assignment: CDR1 MNHNY and CDR2 SVGAGI (reference sequence). This CDR3 has 12 residues. Between the trimmed V and J ends, which lost 0 bases and 5 bases, there was a span of 5 bases. CDR3: CASSYSADEQYF. The CDR3 bases are TGTGCCAGCAGTTACTCGGCCGACGAGCAGTACTTC.

V is TRBV5-8 and J is TRBJ2-7; no reliable D call. Germline lookup yields CDR1 SGHTS and CDR2 YDEGEE. V was shortened by 1 base and J by 12 bases, with 5 bases between the two germline ends. The CDR3 runs to 9 residues. The CDR3 protein is CASSLYGYF. CDR3 in DNA: TGTGCCAGCAGCTTGTACGGGTACTTC.

This rearrangement joins TRBV6-5 to TRBJ1-1, with D possibly TRBD1 on 5 matching bases. This CDR3 comprises 13 residues. Germline lookup yields CDR1 MNHEY and CDR2 SVGAGI. The V and J ends lost 6 bases and 7 bases respectively, with 15 bases between them. CDR3 sequence: CASRPRPQGEAFF. In nucleotides, the CDR3 is TGTGCCAGCAGGCCCCGACCCCAGGGTGAAGCTTTCTTT.

Concerning this clone: One junction end disagrees with the germline gene, perhaps due to a read error. The V gene is TRBV7-9, the J gene TRBJ2-1, with 10 nucleotides matching TRBD2. Germline V gives CDR1 SEHNR, CDR2 FQNEAQ (reference sequence). The CDR3 runs 12 residues. CDR3 in amino acids: CSSRLAGNEQFF. The CDR3 DNA follows: TGTTCCAGCAGACTAGCGGGCAATGAGCAGTTCTTC.

This chain links TRBV30 with TRBJ2-3; a possible D gene is TRBD2 (5 bases). Germline CDR1 reads GTSNPN; CDR2 reads SVGIG (reference sequence). The CDR3 is made up of 15 amino acids. With 1 base removed from V and 2 bases from J, the gap between germline ends came to 13 bases. CDR3 bases: TGTGCCTGGAGTGACTGGAGCGGAGTCACAGATACGCAGTATTTT. Translating gives CAWSDWSGVTDTQYF. The variable domain in full, completed from reference TRBV30 and TRBJ2-3, reads SQTIHQWPATLVQPVGSPLSLECTVEGTSNPNLYWYRQAAGRGLQLLFYSVGIGQISSEVPQNLSASRPQDRQFILSSKKLLLSDSGFYLCAWSDWSGVTDTQYFGPGTRLTVL.

The V call is TRBV7-2, the J call TRBJ1-5; D is uncertain. CDR3 length equals 13 residues. V dropped 4 bases and J dropped 5 bases, with 9 bases sitting between them. Germline V gives CDR1 SGHTA, CDR2 FQGNSA. The CDR3 sequence: CASSSAGYQPQHF. CDR3 DNA: TGTGCCAGCAGCTCGGCGGGGTATCAGCCCCAGCATTTT.